The rows below give T cell receptor beta chains drawn from one sample of a study of human T cells and chemical hapten exposure. A single record per CDR3 protein comes from TCRdb applying MiXCR to the RACE reads. This sample has more than 150,000 distinct CDR3 sequences, with about 25% found just once. This material consisted of whole blood, taken in connection with sensitization to the hapten diphenylcyclopropenone (DPC). These receptors all stem from a woman aged 35 to 49 with alopecia areata. Some clones in this sample may be carry-over from other donors' samples. Both conserved end residues are part of each CDR3. Fields, in order: V gene, J gene, D gene, clone size, CDR3 DNA, CDR3 protein. D genes are given only for firm matches. Some rows mark clone size as missing; the rest say once, few, many or name a class of expanded clone.

V gene: TRBV6-1
J gene: TRBJ1-1
D gene: NA
clone size: NA
CDR3 DNA: TGTGCCAGCAGTGAGACACCTGAAGCTTTCTTT
CDR3 protein: CASSETPEAFF

V gene: TRBV4-2
J gene: TRBJ1-2
D gene: NA
clone size: NA
CDR3 DNA: TGTGCCAGCAGCCAACCTCTGGGGGGCCCCTATGGCTACACCTTC
CDR3 protein: CASSQPLGGPYGYTF

V gene: TRBV6-2/TRBV6-3
J gene: TRBJ1-5
D gene: TRBD1
clone size: many
CDR3 DNA: TGTGCCAGCAGTTTAACAGGGGGTCAGCCCCAGCATTTT
CDR3 protein: CASSLTGGQPQHF

V gene: TRBV25-1
J gene: TRBJ1-2
D gene: NA
clone size: NA
CDR3 DNA: TGTGCCAGCAGACCCATGACAGGAATCTATGGCTACACCTTC
CDR3 protein: CASRPMTGIYGYTF

V gene: TRBV11-1
J gene: TRBJ2-5
D gene: NA
clone size: NA
CDR3 DNA: TGTGCCAGCAGCTTAGACACTTTCCAAGAGACCCAGTACTTC
CDR3 protein: CASSLDTFQETQYF

V gene: TRBV28
J gene: TRBJ1-2
D gene: NA
clone size: NA
CDR3 DNA: TGTGCCAGCAGACCCGACGGGGGGCACGGCACCTTC
CDR3 protein: CASRPDGGHGTF

V gene: TRBV28
J gene: TRBJ2-7
D gene: TRBD2
clone size: NA
CDR3 DNA: TGTGCCAGCAGTTCCCCGGGACTAGCGAGCTCCTACGAGCAGTACTTC
CDR3 protein: CASSSPGLASSYEQYF

V gene: TRBV7-8
J gene: TRBJ2-1
D gene: TRBD2
clone size: NA
CDR3 DNA: TGTGCCAGCAGCTTAGGAACTAGCGGGCAGTTCTTC
CDR3 protein: CASSLGTSGQFF

V gene: TRBV7-8
J gene: TRBJ2-3
D gene: NA
clone size: few
CDR3 DNA: TGTGCCAGCAGCTACGCCACAAGGACAGATACGCAGTATTTT
CDR3 protein: CASSYATRTDTQYF

V gene: TRBV7-9
J gene: TRBJ2-5
D gene: NA
clone size: NA
CDR3 DNA: TGTGCCAGCAGCCCAGAGGACGGTTCAGAGACCCAGTACTTC
CDR3 protein: CASSPEDGSETQYF

V gene: TRBV3-1
J gene: TRBJ2-7
D gene: NA
clone size: few
CDR3 DNA: TGTGCCAGCAGCCCCTACGAGGCCGGCGAGCAGTACTTC
CDR3 protein: CASSPYEAGEQYF

V gene: TRBV20-1
J gene: TRBJ2-1
D gene: TRBD1
clone size: few
CDR3 DNA: TGCAGTGCTAGGCCCCGGGACAGAAGCTCCTACAATGAGCAGTTCTTC
CDR3 protein: CSARPRDRSSYNEQFF

V gene: TRBV12-3/TRBV12-4
J gene: TRBJ2-7
D gene: NA
clone size: NA
CDR3 DNA: TGTGCCAGCAGTTTAGCTCCTACCTACGAGCAGTACTTC
CDR3 protein: CASSLAPTYEQYF

V gene: TRBV6-2/TRBV6-3
J gene: TRBJ2-7
D gene: TRBD1
clone size: few
CDR3 DNA: TGTGCCAGCAGACGGCCAGGGACAGGGGCCTACGAGCAGTACTTC
CDR3 protein: CASRRPGTGAYEQYF

V gene: TRBV28
J gene: TRBJ2-7
D gene: TRBD1
clone size: few
CDR3 DNA: TGTGCCAGCAGCTTACCCCTCGACAGGGCTAGAGAGCAGTACTTC
CDR3 protein: CASSLPLDRAREQYF

V gene: TRBV28
J gene: TRBJ2-5
D gene: NA
clone size: few
CDR3 DNA: TGTGCCAGCAAGGAGGGGTACCAAGAGACCCAGTACTTC
CDR3 protein: CASKEGYQETQYF

V gene: TRBV6-2/TRBV6-3
J gene: TRBJ2-1
D gene: TRBD2
clone size: NA
CDR3 DNA: TGTGCCAGCAGCCACGGAGGGGTAGCGGGGTACTACAATGAGCAGTTCTTC
CDR3 protein: CASSHGGVAGYYNEQFF

V gene: TRBV27
J gene: TRBJ2-1
D gene: NA
clone size: few
CDR3 DNA: TGTGCCAGCAGCTTCTTGGGTTTCCAGAACCACAATGAGCAGTTCTTC
CDR3 protein: CASSFLGFQNHNEQFF

V gene: TRBV12-3/TRBV12-4
J gene: TRBJ2-5
D gene: NA
clone size: many
CDR3 DNA: TGTGCCAGCAGTGATCGTACGGGGGAAGAGACCCAGTACTTC
CDR3 protein: CASSDRTGEETQYF

V gene: TRBV9
J gene: TRBJ1-2
D gene: NA
clone size: NA
CDR3 DNA: TGTGCCAGCAGCCGACGAAGAGACCTGTTCTATGGCTACACCTTC
CDR3 protein: CASSRRRDLFYGYTF